The subject of this entry is one TCR beta chain. Antigen: not known. This sample is part of a study of graft-versus-host responses after intestinal transplantation. Looking at the study overall: Tacrolimus plus steroids were given to all recipients for approximately three years, preceded by anti-thymocyte globulin induction.

Libraries were prepared by immunoSEQ multiplex PCR; TCRdb keeps only in-frame clonotypes and omits some of them. The sample has around 95,000 clones; roughly 87% are singletons. The sequence came from a human donor who was the organ donor for an intestinal transplant. Source: unstimulated CD4+ T cells sorted from spleen or lymph node cells, taken before transplant.

The CDR3 region has the DNA TGTGCCAGCTGTGGGGGCGGCAATCAGCCCCAGCATTTT. Its translation is CASCGGGNQPQHF. The J gene is TRBJ1-5, the V gene TRBV2; perhaps TRBD1 as D (6 bases). The CDR3 is 13 amino acids. Per germline, CDR1 SNHLY and CDR2 FYNNEI. Trimming cost V 8 bases and J 2 bases, with 10 bases left between them.